This T cell receptor (beta chain) was sequenced for a study of identical twins. TCRdb re-called the 5' RACE reads with MiXCR, one entry per CDR3 protein. In the table there are 400,000 to 650,000 distinct CDR3 sequences, approximately 22% of which are singletons. Germline V lookup: CDR1 MNHEY, CDR2 SVGAGI. V lost 0 bases and J lost 4; bases outside the gene matches: 5. The CDR3 runs to 17 residues. This clonotype was counted a few times. The same specimen was also included in a second study, on T cells expressing NK-cell markers. That source adds: In the group of eight sequenced donors, seven were HCMV-seropositive and one was seronegative. Sorting was limited to alpha-beta TCR-expressing T cells with an anti-gamma-delta TCR antibody in several experiments. About 1.0-7.0% of CD8+ T cells in roughly six donors belonged to dominant NKG2C+ clonotypes. Expanded NKG2C+ T cell clones were not confirmed as HCMV-specific.

The chain has TRBV6-5 and TRBJ2-4; TRBD2 agrees at 11 bases. Specimen: CD4+ T cells sorted from blood. This sequence was found in a woman in her late teens or twenties in good health. The CDR3 coding sequence is TGTGCCAGCAGTTACTCGATGGCTAGCGGGAGGAAAAACATTCAGTACTTC. Its protein is CASSYSMASGRKNIQYF.